This T cell receptor (beta chain) emerged from a study of molecular identifiers for immune sequencing clone quantification. Isolation of naive CD8 T cells was achieved by sorting on a CD8+CD4-CCR7+CD45RA+ phenotype. The length of the CDR3 is 16 residues. After removal of 4 bases from V and 4 bases from J, the junction contained 10 bases not matched to a gene. CDR1 is SEHNR, CDR2 FQNEAQ, per germline (reference sequence). Previously described methods and listed TCR primers were employed for the bulk TCR libraries. MiXCR, run by TCRdb on the PCR reads, gives a single entry per CDR3 protein. The sample contains approximately 680,000 distinct CDR3 sequences, roughly 23% of which appear only once. For this clonotype: A much more abundant neighbour one base away suggests this may be a read error.

What was sequenced was naive CD8+ T cells from blood, with Jurkat cell RNA spiked in. The subset here: FACS-sorted CD8+CD4-CCR7+CD45RA+ naive T cells. This clonotype originated in a human donor in good health. Some libraries in this study had Jurkat cell RNA spiked in. This chain uses TRBV7-9 with TRBJ2-5; 9 positions match TRBD2. CDR3 loop: CASSSVLAGERETQYF. The DNA for the CDR3 is TGTGCCAGCAGCTCTGTTTTAGCGGGAGAACGAGAGACCCAGTACTTC.